This entry lists 3 T cell receptor beta chains sequenced from one sample in a study of cytomegalovirus exposure and HLA in healthy donors. PCR was performed using 60 Vbeta and 13 Jbeta primers. TCRdb's table, derived via immunoSEQ multiplex PCR, lists solely in-frame clones and lacks some. The repertoire includes 200,000 to 250,000 clones, roughly 80% of them detected once, and 1.7% sits in the top ten. Specimen: PBMCs. These receptors were collected from a man aged 50-60 years in good health and CMV-seronegative.

The chain employs TRBV6-1 and TRBJ2-7; 8 bases are shared with TRBD1. With V trimmed by 5 bases and J by 5 bases, 2 bases remained unmatched. Germline V gene sequence: CDR1 MNHNS, CDR2 SASEGT. This CDR3 region has 12 residues. The CDR3 bases are TGTGCCAGCAGTAGGACAGGGAACGAGCAGTACTTC. Encoded protein: CASSRTGNEQYF.

The CDR3 loop reads CAISEGTSGPYEQYF. DNA for the CDR3: TGTGCCATCAGTGAGGGGACTAGCGGTCCCTACGAGCAGTACTTC. The genes are TRBV10-3 and TRBJ2-7; TRBD2 agrees at 11 bases. CDR3 length: 15 amino acids. The V segment lost 2 bases and the J segment 2 bases; nucleotides outside the gene matches: 2. CDR1 and CDR2 from the germline V gene are ENHRY and SYGVKD.

This clone was seen just once. This chain connects TRBV4-2 to TRBJ2-7, with 15 bases lining up with TRBD2. V lost 1 base and J lost 2; bases outside the gene matches: 0. This CDR3 has 16 amino acids. The germline V gene has CDR1 LGHNA and CDR2 YNFKEQ. CDR3: CASSQGTSGRAYEQYF. The CDR3 bases are TGTGCCAGCAGCCAAGGGACTAGCGGGAGGGCCTACGAGCAGTACTTC.